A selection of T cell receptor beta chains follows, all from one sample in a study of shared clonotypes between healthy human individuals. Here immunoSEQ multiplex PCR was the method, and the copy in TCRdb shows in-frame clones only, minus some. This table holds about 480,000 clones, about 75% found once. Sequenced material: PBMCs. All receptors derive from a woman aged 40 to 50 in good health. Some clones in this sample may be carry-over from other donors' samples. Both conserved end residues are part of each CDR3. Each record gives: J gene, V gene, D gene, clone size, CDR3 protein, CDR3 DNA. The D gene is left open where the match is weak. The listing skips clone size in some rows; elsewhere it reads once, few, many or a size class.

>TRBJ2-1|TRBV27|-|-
CASSQARGFYNEQFF
TGTGCCAGCAGTCAGGCGAGGGGCTTCTACAATGAGCAGTTCTTC
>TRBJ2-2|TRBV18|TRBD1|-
CASSPLDRGPSGELFF
TGTGCCAGCTCACCGCTAGACAGGGGCCCGTCCGGGGAGCTGTTTTTT
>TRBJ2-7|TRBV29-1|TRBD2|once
CSVKGLAGAYSYEQYF
TGCAGCGTCAAGGGACTAGCGGGAGCCTACTCCTACGAGCAGTACTTC
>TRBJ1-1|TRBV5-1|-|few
CASSRDSLNTEAFF
TGCGCCAGCAGCCGCGACAGTTTGAACACTGAAGCTTTCTTT
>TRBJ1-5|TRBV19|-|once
CASSVQDNQPQHF
TGTGCCAGTAGTGTTCAGGACAATCAGCCCCAGCATTTT
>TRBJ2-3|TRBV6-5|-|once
CASSYGGSTDTQYF
TGTGCCAGCAGTTACGGTGGTAGCACAGATACGCAGTATTTT
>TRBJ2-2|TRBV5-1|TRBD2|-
CASSLSGRINTGELFF
TGCGCCAGCAGCTTGAGCGGGAGGATTAACACCGGGGAGCTGTTTTTT
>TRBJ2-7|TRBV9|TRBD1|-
CASSPSYRGVDEQYF
TGTGCCAGCAGCCCCTCATACAGGGGGGTTGACGAGCAGTACTTC
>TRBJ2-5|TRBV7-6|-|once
CASSSPGIRETQYF
TGTGCCAGCAGCTCACCCGGCATCCGGGAGACCCAGTACTTC
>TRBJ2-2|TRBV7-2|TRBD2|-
CASSEGLAVGELFF
TGTGCCAGCAGCGAGGGACTAGCGGTCGGGGAGCTGTTTTTT
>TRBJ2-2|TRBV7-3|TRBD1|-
CASSLGQTESGELFF
TGTGCCAGCAGCTTGGGACAGACAGAGAGCGGGGAGCTGTTTTTT
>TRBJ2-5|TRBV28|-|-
CASSLYSDPKGAQYF
TGTGCCAGCAGTTTATACTCCGACCCAAAGGGGGCCCAGTACTTC
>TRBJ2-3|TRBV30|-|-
CAEAKGQSTDTQYF
TGTGCCGAAGCGAAAGGGCAGTCCACAGATACGCAGTATTTT
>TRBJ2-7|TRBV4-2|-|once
CASSHTPGSSSSYEQYF
TGTGCCAGCAGCCATACCCCGGGATCCTCCAGCTCCTACGAGCAGTACTTC
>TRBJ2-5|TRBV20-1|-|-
CSASVQETQYF
TGCAGTGCTAGCGTTCAAGAGACCCAGTACTTC
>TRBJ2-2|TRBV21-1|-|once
CASSMAILGQRNLLNTGELFF
TGTGCCAGCAGCATGGCGATCCTGGGACAGCGGAATCTCCTTAACACCGGGGAGCTGTTTTTT
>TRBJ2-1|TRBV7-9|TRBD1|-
CASSYDRGSNEQFF
TGTGCCAGCAGCTATGACAGGGGGAGCAATGAGCAGTTCTTC
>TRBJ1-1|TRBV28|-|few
CASSQIIPSGNTEAFF
TGTGCCAGCAGTCAAATCATACCCAGTGGGAACACTGAAGCTTTCTTT
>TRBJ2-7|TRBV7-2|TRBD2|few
CASSLVLSGSREQYF
TGTGCCAGCAGCTTAGTGCTTAGCGGGAGTCGCGAGCAGTACTTC
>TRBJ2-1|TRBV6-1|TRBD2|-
CASRERSIAGWPYNEQFF
TGTGCCAGCAGAGAACGAAGTATAGCGGGCTGGCCCTACAATGAGCAGTTCTTC
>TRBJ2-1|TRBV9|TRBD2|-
CASSPQAGVTYNEQFF
TGTGCCAGCAGCCCACAAGCGGGAGTTACCTACAATGAGCAGTTCTTC
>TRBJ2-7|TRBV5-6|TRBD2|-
CASSPLRAGGPYSEQYF
TGTGCCAGCAGCCCGTTACGGGCGGGAGGGCCTTACTCCGAGCAGTACTTC
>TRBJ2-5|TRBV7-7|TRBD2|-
CASSPTSGETQYF
TGTGCCAGCAGCCCTACTAGCGGAGAGACCCAGTACTTC
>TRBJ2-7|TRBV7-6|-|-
CASSSEGGTGEQYF
TGTGCCAGCAGCTCAGAAGGGGGGACGGGCGAGCAGTACTTC
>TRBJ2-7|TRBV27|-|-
CASSFPGAGEQYF
TGTGCCAGCAGTTTCCCGGGGGCGGGCGAGCAGTACTTC
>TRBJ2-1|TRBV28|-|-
CASSFPGSYNEQFF
TGTGCCAGCAGTTTCCCCGGATCGTACAATGAGCAGTTCTTC
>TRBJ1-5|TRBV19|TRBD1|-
CASTRTGGNQPQHF
TGTGCCAGTACCAGAACAGGGGGCAATCAGCCCCAGCATTTT
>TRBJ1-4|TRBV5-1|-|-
CASRRTETNEKLFF
TGCGCCAGCAGGCGGACAGAAACTAATGAAAAACTGTTTTTT